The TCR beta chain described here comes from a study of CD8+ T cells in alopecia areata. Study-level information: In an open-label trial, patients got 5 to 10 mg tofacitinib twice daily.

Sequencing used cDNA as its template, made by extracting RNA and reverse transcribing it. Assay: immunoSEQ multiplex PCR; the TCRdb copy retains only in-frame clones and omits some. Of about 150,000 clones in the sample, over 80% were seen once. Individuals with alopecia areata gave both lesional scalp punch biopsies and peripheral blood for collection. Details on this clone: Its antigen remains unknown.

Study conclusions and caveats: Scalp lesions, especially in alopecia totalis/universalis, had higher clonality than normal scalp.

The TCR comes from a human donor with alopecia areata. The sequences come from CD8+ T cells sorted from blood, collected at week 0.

The CDR3 DNA reads as TGTGCCAGCAGGTGGACTAGCGGGAGGGGGAGCTCCTACAATGAGCAGTTCTTC. Translation gives CASRWTSGRGSSYNEQFF. This chain links TRBV2 with TRBJ2-1; 15 bases fit TRBD2. This CDR3 comprises 18 residues. The germline V gene encodes CDR1 SNHLY and CDR2 FYNNEI. J lost 0 bases, V lost 6 bases, and 6 bases had no gene match.